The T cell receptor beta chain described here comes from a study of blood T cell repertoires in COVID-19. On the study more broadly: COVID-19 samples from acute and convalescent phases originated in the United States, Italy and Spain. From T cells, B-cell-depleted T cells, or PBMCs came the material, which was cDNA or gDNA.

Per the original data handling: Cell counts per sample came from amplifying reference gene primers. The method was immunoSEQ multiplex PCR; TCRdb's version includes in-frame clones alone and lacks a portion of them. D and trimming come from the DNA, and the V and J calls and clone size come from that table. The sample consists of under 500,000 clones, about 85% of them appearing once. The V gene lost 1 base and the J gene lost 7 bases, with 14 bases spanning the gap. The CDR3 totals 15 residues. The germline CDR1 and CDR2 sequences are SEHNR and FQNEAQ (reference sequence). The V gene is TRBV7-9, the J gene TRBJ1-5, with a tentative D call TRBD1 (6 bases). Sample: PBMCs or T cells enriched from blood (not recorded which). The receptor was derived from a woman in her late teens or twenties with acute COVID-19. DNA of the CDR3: TGTGCCAGCAGCTTAGGTTCGCAGGGACACCAGCCCCAGCATTTT. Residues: CASSLGSQGHQPQHF.